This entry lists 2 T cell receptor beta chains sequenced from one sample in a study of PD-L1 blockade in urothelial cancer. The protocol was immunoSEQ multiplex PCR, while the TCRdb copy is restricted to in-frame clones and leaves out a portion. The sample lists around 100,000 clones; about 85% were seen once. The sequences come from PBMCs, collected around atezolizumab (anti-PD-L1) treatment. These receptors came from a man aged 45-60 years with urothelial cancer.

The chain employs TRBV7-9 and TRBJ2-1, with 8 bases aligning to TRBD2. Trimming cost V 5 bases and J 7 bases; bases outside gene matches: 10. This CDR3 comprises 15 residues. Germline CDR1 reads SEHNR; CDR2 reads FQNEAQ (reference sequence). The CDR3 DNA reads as TGTGCCAGCAGCCAGGACGGGAGGGCCAAGAATGAGCAGTTCTTC. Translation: CASSQDGRAKNEQFF.

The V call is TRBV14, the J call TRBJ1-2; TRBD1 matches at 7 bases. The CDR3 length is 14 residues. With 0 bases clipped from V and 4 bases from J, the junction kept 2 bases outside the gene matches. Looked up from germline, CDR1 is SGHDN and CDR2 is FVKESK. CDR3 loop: CASSQDRGIYGYTF. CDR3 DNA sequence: TGTGCCAGCAGCCAAGACAGGGGGATCTATGGCTACACCTTC.